The 30 T cell receptor beta chains below come from one sample, sequenced in a study of T cell responses to AZD1222 COVID-19 vaccine. TCRdb keeps only in-frame clones here, not all; method: immunoSEQ multiplex PCR. The sample shows 150,000 to 180,000 clones, about 88% of them seen only once. The sample consisted of peripheral blood, taken on day 0 of AZD1222 vaccination. The receptors here all came from an adult in good health.

This chain uses TRBV4-1 with TRBJ1-1; D is unresolved. This CDR3 comprises 16 residues. V dropped 5 bases and J dropped 0 bases, with 16 bases sitting between them. Germline loops: CDR1 MGHRA, CDR2 YSYEKL. In nucleotides, the CDR3 is TGCGCCAGCAGCTCCACCGGATCCCGAATGAACACTGAAGCTTTCTTT. It codes for CASSSTGSRMNTEAFF.

V usage is TRBV6-2 or TRBV6-3 and J usage is TRBJ1-5; D may be TRBD1 (6 bases). Per the germline V gene, CDR1 is MNHEY and CDR2 is SVGEGT. Trimming left V 6 bases short and J 4 bases short, with 19 bases between. There are 16 residues in the CDR3. The CDR3 nucleotides are TGTGCCAGCAGCCTGGCGTCCAGGGGCCTAAATCAGCCCCAGCATTTT. Its protein product is CASSLASRGLNQPQHF.

CDR3 sequence reads: CASKPGTSGRPDEQFF. The CDR3 nucleotides read TGTGCCAGTAAACCAGGGACTAGCGGGAGGCCGGATGAGCAGTTCTTC. The chain employs TRBV19 and TRBJ2-1; 15 positions agree with TRBD2. The CDR3 runs 16 residues. J was trimmed by 8 bases and V by 7 bases; bases with no gene match: 9. Germline values: CDR1 LNHDA, CDR2 SQIVND (reference sequence). Together with reference TRBV19 and TRBJ2-1, the CDR3 gives the full variable domain: DGGITQSPKYLFRKEGQNVTLSCEQNLNHDAMYWYRQDPGQGLRLIYYSQIVNDFQKGDIAEGYSVSREKKESFPLTVTSAQKNPTAFYLCASKPGTSGRPDEQFFGPGTRLTVL.

The CDR3 reads CASSGDRGFAEAFF. The CDR3, as DNA: TGTGCCAGTAGCGGGGACAGGGGGTTCGCTGAAGCTTTCTTT. The rearrangement links TRBV19 to TRBJ1-1, with 11 bases identical to TRBD1. Germline-derived CDR1 and CDR2 are LNHDA and SQIVND (reference sequence). This CDR3 contains 14 residues. With 6 bases clipped from V and 6 bases from J, the junction kept 6 bases outside the gene matches.

J is TRBJ1-2 and V is TRBV28; D is unresolved. The CDR3 runs 15 residues. Trimming took off 2 bases at V and 1 base at J, with 11 bases between the two ends. In germline, CDR1 is MDHEN, CDR2 SYDVKM. CDR3 nucleotides: TGTGCCAGCAGTTTAATAAAACGGATTAACTATGGCTACACCTTC. Its translation is CASSLIKRINYGYTF.

This sequence joins TRBV6-5 and TRBJ2-2; 9 bases are shared with TRBD2. The CDR3 is made up of 15 amino acids. The germline gives CDR1 MNHEY, CDR2 SVGAGI. Trimming at V came to 11 bases and at J to 8 bases, leaving 15 bases not matched to a gene. The CDR3 coding sequence is TGTGCCTGCCAAATAGCGGGAGTGGGTGTAGGGGAGCTGTTTTTT. This encodes CACQIAGVGVGELFF.

The chain uses TRBV11-2 and TRBJ2-3; weak D call: TRBD2 (6 bases). Germline assignment: CDR1 SGHAT and CDR2 FQNNGV. Trimming removed 5 bases from V and 5 bases from J, with 11 bases in between. CDR3 length equals 13 residues. For the CDR3, the DNA is TGTGCCAGCAGCCGGGGGTTTGGAGATACGCAGTATTTT. It is translated as CASSRGFGDTQYF.

V and J are TRBV6-1 and TRBJ1-2, with D unresolved. V gave up 6 bases and J gave up 2 bases, with 22 bases separating them. The CDR3 is 17 amino acids. Germline CDR1 is MNHNS and CDR2 is SASEGT. In nucleotides, the CDR3 is TGTGCCAGCAGCGAAAATCCCGACGGACGCTCAAACTATGGCTACACCTTC. Amino acid sequence: CASSENPDGRSNYGYTF.

This clone has just a few counts. Other DNA sequences in the same sample also yield this CDR3. This chain uses TRBV6-4 with TRBJ2-2; D is unresolved. The CDR3 totals 13 residues. The germline V and J ends were trimmed by 0 bases and 3 bases, with 2 bases remaining between them. From germline, CDR1 is MRHNA and CDR2 SNTAGT. CDR3 DNA sequence: TGTGCCAGCAGTGACTCGGACACCGGGGAGCTGTTTTTT. Its translation is CASSDSDTGELFF.

This sequence joins TRBV13 and TRBJ2-1; weak D call: TRBD1 (6 bases). V was pared by 6 bases and J by 9 bases, with 21 bases between. Looked up from germline, CDR1 is PRHDT and CDR2 is FYEKMQ (reference sequence). CDR3 length equals 15 residues. The CDR3 DNA reads as TGTGCCAGCAGTCTAGGGGGTGGACCCCGGGCTGAGCAGTTCTTC. It codes for CASSLGGGPRAEQFF.

The chain joins TRBV7-3 to TRBJ2-2; no reliable D call. Germline V CDR1 and CDR2: SGHTA, FQGTGA. Trimming removed 5 bases at V and 5 bases at J, with 6 bases between. This CDR3 has 12 residues. CDR3 nucleotides: TGTGCCAGCAGCCAAACAACCGGGGAGCTGTTTTTT. It codes for CASSQTTGELFF.

This rearrangement joins TRBV19 to TRBJ2-2, with no clear D. Deletions cut 1 base from V and 0 bases from J, with 3 bases between. Germline V gene lookup returns CDR1 LNHDA and CDR2 SQIVND (reference sequence). The CDR3 runs to 14 residues. The CDR3 coding sequence is TGTGCCAGTAGTATAGCTGCGAACACCGGGGAGCTGTTTTTT. Protein product: CASSIAANTGELFF.

This chain joins TRBV30 and TRBJ1-1; D may be TRBD1 (5 bases). CDR1 is GTSNPN, CDR2 SVGIG, per germline (reference sequence). This CDR3 has 13 residues. The V end was cut by 4 bases, the J end by 5 bases, with 14 bases between. The CDR3 sequence: CAWNREEGTEAFF. In DNA, the CDR3 is TGTGCCTGGAATCGGGAGGAGGGGACTGAAGCTTTCTTT.

This chain joins TRBV9 and TRBJ2-7; TRBD1 matches at 9 bases. J was trimmed by 7 bases and V by 5 bases; bases with no gene match: 16. This CDR3 spans 16 amino acids. Germline V CDR1 and CDR2: SGDLS, YYNGEE. CDR3 coding DNA: TGTGCCAGCAGTCACAAGGGGGGACAGGGCTTTAGGGAGCAGTACTTC. Amino acid sequence: CASSHKGGQGFREQYF.

V usage is TRBV19 and J usage is TRBJ1-5; D is ambiguous. CDR3 length: 15 residues. Germline-derived CDR1 and CDR2 are LNHDA and SQIVND (reference sequence). The germline V and J ends were trimmed by 4 bases and 2 bases, with 12 bases remaining between them. CDR3 bases: TGTGCCAGTAGTACCGGGATTCAGGGCAATCAGCCCCAGCATTTT. Its protein is CASSTGIQGNQPQHF. The whole variable domain, remainder taken from reference TRBV19 and TRBJ1-5, is DGGITQSPKYLFRKEGQNVTLSCEQNLNHDAMYWYRQDPGQGLRLIYYSQIVNDFQKGDIAEGYSVSREKKESFPLTVTSAQKNPTAFYLCASSTGIQGNQPQHFGDGTRLSIL.

The J gene is TRBJ1-6, the V gene TRBV5-1, with TRBD1 matching over 7 bases. The V segment lost 0 bases and the J segment 7 bases; nucleotides outside the gene matches: 4. From germline, CDR1 is SGHRS and CDR2 YFSETQ. The CDR3 runs 15 residues. The CDR3 here is CASSLEQGRNSPLHF. As DNA, the CDR3 is TGCGCCAGCAGCTTGGAACAGGGGCGAAATTCACCCCTCCACTTT. The full variable domain, completed using reference TRBV5-1 and TRBJ1-6, is KAGVTQTPRYLIKTRGQQVTLSCSPISGHRSVSWYQQTPGQGLQFLFEYFSETQRNKGNFPGRFSGRQFSNSRSEMNVSTLELGDSALYLCASSLEQGRNSPLHFGNGTRLTVT.

V is TRBV18 and J is TRBJ1-6; no definite D call. Trimming stripped 3 bases from V and 7 bases from J, with 13 bases between. Germline values: CDR1 KGHSH, CDR2 LQKENI. The CDR3 spans 15 residues. The CDR3: CASSPSNSINSPLHF. The CDR3 bases are TGTGCCAGCTCACCTTCGAACAGCATAAATTCACCCCTCCACTTT. Full variable domain (remainder filled in from reference TRBV18 and TRBJ1-6): NAGVMQNPRHLVRRRGQEARLRCSPMKGHSHVYWYRQLPEEGLKFMVYLQKENIIDESGMPKERFSAEFPKEGPSILRIQQVVRGDSAAYFCASSPSNSINSPLHFGNGTRLTVT.

The V gene is TRBV9, the J gene TRBJ2-5; TRBD1 aligns across 7 bases. This CDR3 has 18 amino acids. Germline V CDR1 and CDR2: SGDLS, YYNGEE. The ends lost 1 base at V and 5 bases at J; junction bases unmatched: 17. CDR3 nucleotides: TGTGCCAGCAGCGTAAGGCCCAGGGGGAGTGGAACACTGGAGACCCAGTACTTC. Translating it yields CASSVRPRGSGTLETQYF.

In DNA form, the CDR3 reads TGTGCCAGTATGGGGGGCACGTCCTACGAGCAGTACTTC. Translation gives CASMGGTSYEQYF. This sequence joins TRBV19 and TRBJ2-7; either TRBD1 or TRBD2 may supply D (6 bases each). This CDR3 has 13 residues. V lost 7 bases and J 1 base, leaving 11 bases between the germline ends. Germline V gene sequence: CDR1 LNHDA, CDR2 SQIVND (reference sequence).

This clone was seen a handful of times. The rearrangement uses TRBV7-2 and TRBJ1-5; 7 bases line up with TRBD1. The CDR3 spans 15 residues. The V and J ends lost 2 bases and 2 bases, in that order; junction bases with no gene match: 3. The germline gives CDR1 SGHTA, CDR2 FQGNSA. The CDR3 DNA follows: TGTGCCAGCAGCTTACCAGGGGGTGGCAATCAGCCCCAGCATTTT. It codes for CASSLPGGGNQPQHF.

J is TRBJ1-5 and V is TRBV28; D is undetermined. CDR1 MDHEN and CDR2 SYDVKM come from the germline V gene. V dropped 5 bases and J dropped 10 bases, with 21 bases sitting between them. The CDR3 runs 15 residues. The CDR3 sequence: CASSPPIRVLGPQHF. The CDR3 coding sequence is TGTGCCAGCAGTCCCCCCATAAGGGTTCTAGGACCCCAGCATTTT.

The chain joins TRBV27 to TRBJ2-5; TRBD1 agrees at 9 bases. The CDR3 sequence is 14 residues long. V lost 5 bases and J lost 5; bases outside the gene matches: 6. The germline V gene has CDR1 MNHEY and CDR2 SMNVEV (reference sequence). CDR3 DNA: TGTGCCAGCAGTACAGGGGGCTTAATGGAGACCCAGTACTTC. This gives the protein CASSTGGLMETQYF.

This chain links TRBV2 with TRBJ1-3; possible D gene TRBD1, 6 bases. The CDR3 sequence is 15 residues long. Germline loops: CDR1 SNHLY, CDR2 FYNNEI. V was shortened by 5 bases and J by 3 bases, with 14 bases between the two germline ends. The CDR3: CASSPWDTVGNTIYF. The CDR3 nucleotides read TGTGCCAGCAGTCCATGGGACACCGTTGGAAACACCATATATTTT.

This rearrangement joins TRBV19 to TRBJ2-7; tentative D call: TRBD2 (5 bases). Germline CDR1 reads LNHDA; CDR2 reads SQIVND (reference sequence). Trimming cost V 8 bases and J 0 bases, with 11 bases left between them. The CDR3 is 13 residues long. DNA for the CDR3: TGTGCCAGTCGGTCGGGGAGCTCCTACGAGCAGTACTTC. Translated, it gives CASRSGSSYEQYF.

The J gene is TRBJ2-1, the V gene TRBV9; a possible D gene is TRBD2 (5 bases). The CDR3 totals 14 residues. V was clipped by 4 bases and J by 6 bases, with 14 bases between them. Per the germline V gene, CDR1 is SGDLS and CDR2 is YYNGEE. CDR3 nucleotide sequence: TGTGCCAGCAGCTCAGGCCTAGCTTCCAATGAGCAGTTCTTC. This translates into CASSSGLASNEQFF.

A single count supports this clone. The CDR3 spells CASSQVGEKLFF. The CDR3 DNA follows: TGCGCCAGCAGCCAAGTTGGTGAAAAACTGTTTTTT. This chain joins TRBV4-3 and TRBJ1-4, with D uncertain. With 1 base removed from V and 7 bases from J, the gap between germline ends came to 4 bases. The germline V gene encodes CDR1 LGHNA and CDR2 YSLEER. CDR3 length equals 12 residues.

This chain connects TRBV10-3 to TRBJ1-1; a weak D match, TRBD1 (5 bases). The CDR3 spans 13 residues. Germline V lookup: CDR1 ENHRY, CDR2 SYGVKD. V was trimmed by 9 bases and J by 1 base, leaving 12 bases between them. The CDR3 spells CAIGQGQNTEAFF. The CDR3 nucleotides are TGTGCCATTGGGCAGGGCCAGAACACTGAAGCTTTCTTT.

This sequence joins TRBV5-4 and TRBJ1-5; a weak D match, TRBD1 (6 bases). This CDR3 is 14 amino acids long. CDR1 and CDR2 (germline): SGHNT, YYREEE (reference sequence). The V gene lost 4 bases and the J gene lost 2 bases, with 10 bases spanning the gap. The CDR3 reads CASSRDIGNQPQHF. For the CDR3, the DNA is TGTGCCAGCAGCAGGGACATCGGCAATCAGCCCCAGCATTTT. The entire variable domain, with the rest obtained from reference TRBV5-4 and TRBJ1-5, is as follows: ETGVTQSPTHLIKTRGQQVTLRCSSQSGHNTVSWYQQALGQGPQFIFQYYREEENGRGNFPPRFSGLQFPNYSSELNVNALELDDSALYLCASSRDIGNQPQHFGDGTRLSIL.

The V gene is TRBV14, the J gene TRBJ2-7; D remains unclear. Between the trimmed V and J ends, which lost 0 bases and 6 bases, there was a span of 9 bases. The CDR3 is 13 residues long. Germline lookup yields CDR1 SGHDN and CDR2 FVKESK. The CDR3 reads CASSQDWGTEQYF. DNA for the CDR3: TGTGCCAGCAGCCAAGACTGGGGTACCGAGCAGTACTTC.

The gene calls are TRBV21-1 and TRBJ1-5. TRBV21-1 is described as a pseudogene. The CDR3 contains 17 residues. CDR3 sequence reads: CASSHYGGAPSNQPQHF. In DNA, the CDR3 is TGTGCCAGCAGTCACTACGGCGGGGCCCCCAGCAATCAGCCCCAGCATTTT.